This T cell receptor (beta chain) comes out of a study of CD8+ T cells in alopecia areata. Study-level background: The drug, oral tofacitinib, was given to treated patients at 5 to 10 mg twice daily.

Points from the study as a whole: Compared with normal scalp, lesional scalp had higher clonality and more expanded CD8+ clones. Sequenced scalp T cells also include alphabeta T cells resident in normal skin. Mouse data revealed clearer TCR sharing than patient data did, a gap possibly tied to HLA.

Samples from alopecia areata patients were lesional scalp punch biopsies and peripheral blood. This CDR3 contains 14 residues. V lost 4 bases and J lost 5; bases outside the gene matches: 2. Looked up from germline, CDR1 is PRHDT and CDR2 is FYEKMQ (reference sequence). Investigators isolated RNA and reverse transcribed it into cDNA to act as the sequencing template. Assay used: immunoSEQ multiplex PCR; TCRdb lists only in-frame clones, some missing. The sample consists of thousands of clones, roughly 67% of them appearing once. As concerns this clone: What it binds is unknown.

The source material was skin, sampled at week 0. The origin of this receptor is a human donor with alopecia areata. The chain employs TRBV13 and TRBJ2-7; TRBD2 aligns across 13 bases. CDR3 in DNA: TGTGCCAGCAGCTCTGGACTAGCGGGGGACGAGCAGTACTTC. This translates into CASSSGLAGDEQYF.